The 32 T cell receptor beta chains presented below share a single source sample, sequenced in a study of T cells in Graves' hyperthyroidism and ophthalmopathy. Researchers took RNA transcripts and amplified the TCR beta CDR3 regions from them. Initially, a first-round RT-PCR of the TCR CDR3 employed the HTBI primer set. MiXCR, run by TCRdb on the multiplex PCR reads, gives a single entry per CDR3 protein. Of 500,000 to 750,000 distinct CDR3 sequences in the sample, just over 45% were seen once. Specimen: peripheral blood or thyroid tissue (not recorded which). The receptors were gathered from a woman in her late teens or twenties with Graves' hyperthyroidism.

This clonotype was seen ten or more times. V is TRBV11-3 and J is TRBJ1-2; D remains unclear. Germline CDR1 reads SGHNT; CDR2 reads YENEEA. The germline V and J ends were trimmed by 5 bases and 6 bases, with 13 bases remaining between them. The CDR3 sequence is 13 residues long. CDR3 in DNA: TGTGCCAGCAGCATGGAGGGCGAAAATGGCTACACCTTC. Protein product: CASSMEGENGYTF.

The gene calls are TRBV15 and TRBJ2-7; tentative D call: TRBD2 (5 bases). This CDR3 is 14 amino acids long. V lost 0 bases to trimming and J lost 3 bases, with 9 bases between them. Per the germline V gene, CDR1 is LNHNV and CDR2 is YYDKDF (reference sequence). CDR3 sequence: CATSRDREGYEQYF. For the CDR3, the DNA is TGTGCCACCAGCAGAGATCGGGAAGGCTACGAGCAGTACTTC. The whole variable domain, filled in from reference TRBV15 and TRBJ2-7, reads DAMVIQNPRYQVTQFGKPVTLSCSQTLNHNVMYWYQQKSSQAPKLLFHYYDKDFNNEADTPDNFQSRRPNTSFCFLDIRSPGLGDTAMYLCATSRDREGYEQYFGPGTRLTVT.

CDR3 residues: CASTPGSGRASTNEQFF. DNA for the CDR3: TGTGCCAGCACCCCGGGTAGCGGGAGGGCCTCGACTAATGAGCAGTTCTTC. The chain employs TRBV2 and TRBJ2-1, with 11 positions matching TRBD2. CDR3 length: 17 amino acids. In germline, CDR1 is SNHLY, CDR2 FYNNEI. J was trimmed by 7 bases and V by 7 bases; bases with no gene match: 15.

This clonotype was picked up a small number of times. The CDR3 protein is CASSMRLAYEQYF. The CDR3 DNA reads TGTGCCAGTAGTATGAGACTAGCCTACGAGCAGTACTTC. The V call is TRBV19, the J call TRBJ2-7; TRBD2 might be the D (6 bases). CDR3 size: 13 residues. Trimming stripped 3 bases from V and 2 bases from J, with 8 bases between. The germline gives CDR1 LNHDA, CDR2 SQIVND (reference sequence).

In regard to this clonotype: This could be a read error, since a much larger clone is one nucleotide away. The V gene is TRBV5-4, the J gene TRBJ1-1, with D perhaps TRBD1 (5 bases). The CDR3 covers 13 residues. V lost 8 bases to trimming and J lost 4 bases, with 15 bases between them. Germline assignment: CDR1 SGHNT and CDR2 YYREEE (reference sequence). In DNA, the CDR3 is TGTGCCAGGAAACCAGAGGGGACCACTGAAGCTTTCTTT. Translated, it gives CARKPEGTTEAFF.

As concerns this clonotype: A much larger clone lies one base from this, so it may be a read error. CDR3 loop: CASGYLSGYEQYF. The CDR3 DNA sequence: TGTGCCAGCGGTTACTTATCGGGCTACGAGCAGTACTTC. The V and J genes are TRBV2 and TRBJ2-7; D gene ambiguous. This CDR3 comprises 13 residues. The germline V and J ends were trimmed by 8 bases and 3 bases, with 14 bases remaining between them. Germline-derived CDR1 and CDR2 are SNHLY and FYNNEI.

The V gene is TRBV7-8, the J gene TRBJ2-3; the match to TRBD2 covers 9 bases. Trimming removed 2 bases from V and 2 bases from J; junction bases left unmatched: 5. From germline, CDR1 is SGHVS and CDR2 FQNEAQ. The CDR3 runs 16 residues. CDR3 region: CASSLNAGGITDTQYF. CDR3 DNA sequence: TGTGCCAGCAGCTTAAACGCGGGAGGGATCACAGATACGCAGTATTTT.

This chain joins TRBV27 and TRBJ1-1; D unresolved. The V gene's germline CDR1 is MNHEY and CDR2 SMNVEV (reference sequence). There are 15 residues in the CDR3. V lost 5 bases and J lost 4, with 17 bases in between. CDR3 bases: TGTGCCAGCAGTCCGCGACACCTTTTGGGCACTGAAGCTTTCTTT. Its translation is CASSPRHLLGTEAFF.

This clonotype was observed a single time. The gene calls are TRBV9 and TRBJ2-1; 13 nucleotides line up with TRBD2. The CDR3 is made up of 15 amino acids. V shed 4 bases and J 8 bases; nucleotides not matched to a gene: 6. Germline CDR1 reads SGDLS; CDR2 reads YYNGEE. The CDR3 DNA is TGTGCCAGCAGCCGAGGACTAGCGGGAGATGATGAGCAGTTCTTC. It encodes CASSRGLAGDDEQFF.

This sequence joins TRBV29-1 and TRBJ1-2; the D gene is possibly TRBD1 (6 bases). Trimming stripped 5 bases from V and 6 bases from J, with 13 bases between. Germline V lookup: CDR1 SQVTM, CDR2 ANQGSEA. CDR3 length equals 12 residues. CDR3 in DNA: TGCAGCGTTAGGGCAGGGGAACATGGCTACACCTTC. Its protein product is CSVRAGEHGYTF.

Comment on this clonotype: A much bigger clone sits one base away, suggesting this may be a read error. This chain links TRBV4-1 with TRBJ1-2; 7 positions match TRBD1. Germline assignment: CDR1 MGHRA and CDR2 YSYEKL. The CDR3 is made up of 15 amino acids. The CDR3 is CASSQGTGDNYGHTF. Here the CDR3 DNA reads TGCGCCAGCAGCCAAGGGACAGGAGATAACTATGGCCACACCTTC.

The V gene is TRBV10-3, the J gene TRBJ1-3; D is unresolved. This CDR3 is built from 16 residues. The germline V and J ends were trimmed by 2 bases and 2 bases, with 13 bases remaining between them. Germline V gene data show CDR1 as ENHRY and CDR2 as SYGVKD. The DNA for the CDR3 is TGTGCCATCAGTGAGCTCGAGGTTGACCCTGGAAACACCATATATTTT. Translation: CAISELEVDPGNTIYF.

This rearrangement joins TRBV24-1 to TRBJ2-1, with 11 bases matching TRBD2. This CDR3 spans 15 amino acids. Germline V CDR1 and CDR2: KGHDR, SFDVKD. V was clipped by 5 bases and J by 6 bases; unmatched bases: 5. The CDR3 loop reads CATSARGTSGNEQFF. The CDR3 DNA follows: TGTGCCACCAGTGCCCGAGGGACTAGCGGCAATGAGCAGTTCTTC.

This chain connects TRBV13 to TRBJ2-6; D remains unclear. The CDR3 runs to 19 residues. Deletions cut 8 bases from V and 0 bases from J, with 23 bases between. CDR1 PRHDT and CDR2 FYEKMQ come from the germline V gene (reference sequence). The CDR3: CASSPSPNLQGSGANVLTF. DNA of the CDR3: TGTGCCAGCTCACCATCCCCGAACCTCCAAGGCTCTGGGGCCAACGTCCTGACTTTC.

The chain joins TRBV2 to TRBJ1-5; possible D gene TRBD1, 6 bases. CDR3 length: 17 residues. The V end lost 3 bases, the J end lost 0 bases, and 15 bases lay between the germline ends. The germline V gene encodes CDR1 SNHLY and CDR2 FYNNEI. CDR3 DNA: TGTGCCAGCAGTGAGCCCAAAGGGGGAAATAGCAATCAGCCCCAGCATTTT. It yields the protein CASSEPKGGNSNQPQHF.

There are many counts of this clonotype. The genes are TRBV7-9 and TRBJ1-2, with a weak D call TRBD1 (5 bases). V lost 10 bases to trimming and J lost 6 bases, with 12 bases between them. CDR3 size: 11 residues. Germline V gene sequence: CDR1 SEHNR, CDR2 FQNEAQ (reference sequence). The CDR3 nucleotides are TGTGCCACCATCGGCAGGGATGGCTACACCTTC. Its translation: CATIGRDGYTF.

The chain employs TRBV29-1 and TRBJ1-1; 7 bases fit TRBD1. The CDR3 consists of 11 residues. Germline V lookup: CDR1 SQVTM, CDR2 ANQGSEA. V shed 4 bases and J 8 bases; nucleotides not matched to a gene: 4. CDR3 DNA sequence: TGCAGCGTTGCAGGGGGTCGCGAAGCTTTCTTT. It specifies CSVAGGREAFF.

In this sample, this clonotype turned up many times. The gene calls are TRBV2 and TRBJ1-6; 7 bases agree with TRBD1. Germline trimming cut 1 base from V and 8 bases from J; bases unmatched to any gene: 8. The CDR3 extends over 16 amino acids. CDR1 and CDR2 from the germline V gene are SNHLY and FYNNEI. Here the CDR3 reads CASSEEGDRVYSPLHF. As DNA, the CDR3 is TGTGCCAGCAGTGAAGAAGGAGACAGGGTCTATTCACCCCTCCACTTT.

The gene calls are TRBV20-1 and TRBJ2-7; perhaps TRBD2 as D (5 bases). The V and J ends lost 1 base and 4 bases respectively, with 11 bases between them. Per germline, CDR1 DFQATT and CDR2 SNEGSKA (reference sequence). The length of the CDR3 is 13 residues. For the CDR3, the DNA is TGCAGTGCTAGAGGACACGCGGGTTACGAGCAGTACTTC. The encoded protein is CSARGHAGYEQYF.

This chain connects TRBV11-2 to TRBJ1-2; 9 bases agree with TRBD1. The CDR3 consists of 13 residues. Germline trimming cut 6 bases from V and 7 bases from J; bases unmatched to any gene: 6. Germline CDR1 and CDR2: SGHAT and FQNNGV. The DNA for the CDR3 is TGTGCCAGCAGAAGGACAGGGGTTGGTGGCTACACCTTC. This codes for CASRRTGVGGYTF.

This clonotype has ten or more counts. The V call is TRBV11-3, the J call TRBJ1-2; D is undetermined. Trimming took off 5 bases at V and 3 bases at J, with 13 bases between the two ends. This CDR3 is 14 amino acids long. Germline V gene data show CDR1 as SGHNT and CDR2 as YENEEA. The DNA for the CDR3 is TGTGCCAGCAGCCCCCAAGGGATGGACTATGGCTACACCTTC. Amino acids: CASSPQGMDYGYTF.

This clonotype was counted at least ten times. The chain is built from TRBV12-3 or TRBV12-4 and TRBJ1-2; D is uncertain. There are 12 residues in the CDR3. The V end lost 6 bases, the J end lost 6 bases, and 11 bases lay between the germline ends. CDR3 amino acids: CASSLDGDGYTF. The DNA of the CDR3 is TGTGCCAGCAGCCTGGACGGGGATGGCTACACCTTC.

The table lists this clonotype with many counts. V and J are TRBV4-3 and TRBJ1-1; perhaps TRBD1 as D (5 bases). V lost 0 bases, J lost 10 bases, and 18 bases lay in between. The CDR3 spans 15 residues. The germline CDR1 and CDR2 sequences are LGHNA and YSLEER. The CDR3 sequence is CASSQDARVTGGAFF. Here the CDR3 DNA reads TGCGCCAGCAGCCAAGATGCCAGGGTGACGGGGGGAGCTTTCTTT.

This clonotype was detected many times. The rearrangement joins TRBV19 to TRBJ1-1; no clear D gene. The CDR3 has 11 amino acids. The germline V and J ends were trimmed by 4 bases and 3 bases, with 3 bases remaining between them. CDR1 is LNHDA and CDR2 is SQIVND in the germline V gene (reference sequence). This CDR3 reads CASSTYTEAFF. Written as DNA, the CDR3 is TGTGCCAGTAGTACTTACACTGAAGCTTTCTTT.

This clonotype was recorded at least ten times. This chain joins TRBV13 and TRBJ1-5; 9 bases fit TRBD1. V lost 5 bases to trimming and J lost 4 bases; unmatched junction nucleotides: 3. Germline V gene lookup returns CDR1 PRHDT and CDR2 FYEKMQ (reference sequence). This CDR3 has 14 residues. CDR3 bases: TGTGCCAGCAGCACGGGGACAGGGAATCAGCCCCAGCATTTT. This gives the protein CASSTGTGNQPQHF.

This chain connects TRBV6-4 to TRBJ2-1; D is ambiguous. CDR1 MRHNA and CDR2 SNTAGT come from the germline V gene. The CDR3 sequence is 12 residues long. V lost 2 bases to trimming and J lost 6 bases, with 5 bases between them. The CDR3 sequence: CASSDAFNEQFF. The CDR3 coding sequence is TGTGCCAGCAGTGACGCGTTCAATGAGCAGTTCTTC.

This clonotype has a count of ten or more. This chain joins TRBV2 and TRBJ1-2, with TRBD1 matching over 7 bases. The CDR3 is 13 residues long. J lost 8 bases, V lost 5 bases, and 8 bases had no gene match. Germline CDR1 SNHLY, CDR2 FYNNEI. CDR3 loop: CASSFDRAVGYTF. CDR3 sequence (DNA): TGTGCCAGCAGTTTCGACAGGGCGGTCGGCTACACCTTC.

This clonotype was seen a few times. The CDR3, as DNA: TGTGCCACCAGTGATTTGGCAGTTCAAGAGACCCAGTACTTC. Translated: CATSDLAVQETQYF. The chain combines TRBV24-1 with TRBJ2-5; D uncertain. This CDR3 has 14 residues. V gave up 0 bases and J gave up 2 bases, with 6 bases separating them. The germline V gene has CDR1 KGHDR and CDR2 SFDVKD.

J is TRBJ1-5 and V is TRBV5-8; no definite D call. Germline CDR1 SGHTS, CDR2 YDEGEE. Between the trimmed V and J ends, which lost 4 bases and 4 bases, there was a span of 15 bases. The CDR3 is made up of 15 amino acids. CDR3 in DNA: TGTGCCAGCAGCCCCACCGAGACGCGGAATCAGCCCCAGCATTTT. Protein: CASSPTETRNQPQHF.

The rearrangement links TRBV5-5 to TRBJ1-2; TRBD1 might be the D (5 bases). The CDR3 is 12 residues long. V lost 2 bases to trimming and J lost 13 bases, with 15 bases between them. The germline CDR1 and CDR2 sequences are SGHKS and YYEKEE (reference sequence). The CDR3 spells CASSLAMGQCTF. For the CDR3, the DNA is TGTGCCAGCAGCTTAGCGATGGGGCAATGCACCTTC.

This clonotype was detected only a few times. J is TRBJ2-2 and V is TRBV2, with D unclear. The germline V gene has CDR1 SNHLY and CDR2 FYNNEI. V was shortened by 5 bases and J by 7 bases, with 14 bases between the two germline ends. The CDR3 extends over 14 amino acids. The CDR3 DNA reads as TGTGCCAGCAGTCCCGAAAGGGCAGGCGGGGAGCTGTTTTTT. Translation gives CASSPERAGGELFF.

J is TRBJ2-7 and V is TRBV25-1; unclear D gene. V lost 8 bases to trimming and J lost 3 bases, with 17 bases between them. The CDR3 is 14 residues long. Per the germline V gene, CDR1 is MGHDK and CDR2 is SYGVNS. The CDR3 spells CASCPSSRFYEQYF. The CDR3, as DNA: TGTGCCAGCTGCCCGTCGTCCAGATTCTACGAGCAGTACTTC.